A single sample gave rise to the 7 T cell receptor beta chains below, sequenced in a study of T cells in Graves' hyperthyroidism and ophthalmopathy. Amplification of TCR beta CDR3 regions used RNA as the template. Carried out on the TCR CDR3, a first-round RT-PCR used the HTBI primer set. In TCRdb, the multiplex PCR reads were re-called with MiXCR into one record per CDR3 protein. Seen here are 250,000 or so distinct CDR3 sequences, roughly 15% observed once, and the top ten hold 30%. What was sequenced was blood. These receptors were taken from a woman between 50 and 59 years old with Graves' hyperthyroidism that later progressed to Graves' ophthalmopathy.

This clonotype was seen many times. The J gene is TRBJ2-1, the V gene TRBV7-2; TRBD2 matches 9 bases. The V gene's germline CDR1 is SGHTA and CDR2 FQGNSA. This CDR3 spans 16 amino acids. J lost 4 bases, V lost 1 base, and 5 bases had no gene match. The CDR3 reads CASSLEGAGGYNEQFF. The CDR3 nucleotides are TGTGCCAGCAGCTTAGAAGGGGCGGGAGGGTACAATGAGCAGTTCTTC.

The chain employs TRBV7-3 and TRBJ2-3; perhaps TRBD1 as D (5 bases). The CDR3 spans 15 residues. CDR1 and CDR2 (germline): SGHTA, FQGTGA. The V end lost 2 bases, the J end lost 0 bases, and 9 bases lay between the germline ends. CDR3: CASSLQGTSTDTQYF. DNA of the CDR3: TGTGCCAGCAGCTTACAGGGCACTAGCACAGATACGCAGTATTTT.

The CDR3 bases are TGCGCCAGCAGCTTGAATCCGGGGCCCACAGATACGCAGTATTTT. Translating gives CASSLNPGPTDTQYF. The rearrangement links TRBV5-1 to TRBJ2-3; D is tentatively TRBD1 or TRBD2 (5 bases each). CDR1 and CDR2 (germline): SGHRS, YFSETQ. The ends were cut back, 1 base at V and 2 bases at J, with 11 bases in the middle. The CDR3 has 15 amino acids.

This clonotype was counted at least ten times. The chain employs TRBV11-1 and TRBJ2-3, with 12 bases identical to TRBD2. CDR3 length: 15 amino acids. V shed 5 bases and J 7 bases; nucleotides not matched to a gene: 7. Germline V lookup: CDR1 SGHAT, CDR2 FQDESV (reference sequence). The CDR3 DNA is TGTGCCAGCAGCCCGCGGACTAGCGGGAAGAATACGCAGTATTTT. Translation: CASSPRTSGKNTQYF.

There are many counts of this clonotype. This chain connects TRBV30 to TRBJ2-4; a possible D gene is TRBD2 (6 bases). This CDR3 is built from 14 residues. V was clipped by 3 bases and J by 7 bases, with 16 bases between them. Germline V gene data show CDR1 as GTSNPN and CDR2 as SVGIG (reference sequence). For the CDR3, the DNA is TGTGCCTGGAGGGCTACTAGGGGAGGTAACATTCAGTACTTC. It yields the protein CAWRATRGGNIQYF. Full variable domain (missing parts from reference TRBV30 and TRBJ2-4): SQTIHQWPATLVQPVGSPLSLECTVEGTSNPNLYWYRQAAGRGLQLLFYSVGIGQISSEVPQNLSASRPQDRQFILSSKKLLLSDSGFYLCAWRATRGGNIQYFGAGTRLSVL.

In its sample, this clonotype was seen many times. The rearrangement links TRBV5-1 to TRBJ2-7, with 10 bases identical to TRBD2. The V and J ends lost 5 bases and 2 bases, in that order; junction bases with no gene match: 7. The CDR3 is made up of 15 amino acids. CDR1 SGHRS and CDR2 YFSETQ come from the germline V gene. As DNA, the CDR3 is TGCGCCAGCAGTCGCGGACTAGCGGACGCCTACGAGCAGTACTTC. It yields the protein CASSRGLADAYEQYF. The full variable domain, completed using reference TRBV5-1 and TRBJ2-7, is KAGVTQTPRYLIKTRGQQVTLSCSPISGHRSVSWYQQTPGQGLQFLFEYFSETQRNKGNFPGRFSGRQFSNSRSEMNVSTLELGDSALYLCASSRGLADAYEQYFGPGTRLTVT.

This clonotype has ten or more counts. The J gene is TRBJ1-5, the V gene TRBV7-2; D is uncertain. The length of the CDR3 is 12 residues. V lost 6 bases to trimming and J lost 3 bases, with 6 bases between them. The germline gives CDR1 SGHTA, CDR2 FQGNSA. CDR3 bases: TGTGCCAGCAGTTCTTACAATCAGCCCCAGCATTTT. It codes for CASSSYNQPQHF.